This TCR beta chain was recorded in a study of shared clonotypes between healthy human individuals. V gave up 4 bases and J gave up 5 bases, with 12 bases separating them. CDR3 length: 14 residues. Germline V gene lookup returns CDR1 MNHEY and CDR2 SMNVEV (reference sequence). Sequenced by immunoSEQ multiplex PCR; TCRdb stores in-frame clones only, minus some. This repertoire shows approximately 320,000 clones, around nine tenths found once; its top ten account for under 20%. The genes are TRBV27 and TRBJ2-1; the D is unclear. Sequencing was performed on memory CD8+ T cells sorted from blood. Documented subset: CD45RO+ cells pooled with CCR7-negative TemRA cells. The receptor was derived from a man between 18 and 29 years old in good health. Here the CDR3 DNA reads TGTGCCAGCAGTTATATCAGGAGCCACAATGAGCAGTTCTTC. It codes for CASSYIRSHNEQFF.